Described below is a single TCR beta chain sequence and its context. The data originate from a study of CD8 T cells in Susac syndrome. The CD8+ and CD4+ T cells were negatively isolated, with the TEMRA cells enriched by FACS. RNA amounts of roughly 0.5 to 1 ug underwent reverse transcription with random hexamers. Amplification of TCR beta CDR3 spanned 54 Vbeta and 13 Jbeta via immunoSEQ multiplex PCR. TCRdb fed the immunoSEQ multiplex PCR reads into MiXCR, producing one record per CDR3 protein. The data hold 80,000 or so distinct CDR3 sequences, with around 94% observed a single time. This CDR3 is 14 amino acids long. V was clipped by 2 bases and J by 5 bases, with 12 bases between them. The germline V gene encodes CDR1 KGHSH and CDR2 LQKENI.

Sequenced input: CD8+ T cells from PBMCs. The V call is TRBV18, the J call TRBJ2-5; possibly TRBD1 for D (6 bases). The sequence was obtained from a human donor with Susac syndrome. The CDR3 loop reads CASSPIQGDETQYF. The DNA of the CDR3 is TGTGCCAGCTCACCAATACAGGGCGATGAGACCCAGTACTTC.